The rows below give T cell receptor beta chains drawn from one sample of a study of spatial heterogeneity in lung cancer. TCRdb re-derived calls from the 5' RACE reads in MiXCR, one entry per CDR3 protein. The sample lists under 7,000 distinct CDR3 sequences, 15% to 20% occurring once. The sequenced sample was lung tumor tissue, obtained at surgery. All receptors come from a male donor with early-stage non-small cell lung cancer. Each CDR3 is given with its conserved first and last residue. D genes are given only for firm matches. Only some rows state a clone size, as once, few, many or a class for expanded clones.

V gene	J gene	D gene	clone size	CDR3 DNA	CDR3 protein
TRBV2	TRBJ2-2	NA	medium-sized	TGTGCCAGCAGGGGGGAGGCCACCGGGGAGCTGTTTTTT	CASRGEATGELFF
TRBV27	TRBJ1-6	NA	medium-sized	TGTGCCAGCAGCCCCCGGGGAGGGGCCTCACCCCTCCACTTT	CASSPRGGASPLHF
TRBV27	TRBJ2-3	NA	NA	TGTGCCAGCAGGACCCTGGGGACCGTGGGCAGGAGAGATACGCAGTATTTT	CASRTLGTVGRRDTQYF
TRBV7-2	TRBJ2-7	TRBD1	NA	TGTGCCAGCAGCCCCGACAGGGGGCAAGGCTACGAGCAGTACTTC	CASSPDRGQGYEQYF
TRBV5-1	TRBJ2-7	TRBD2	NA	TGCGCCAGCAGCTTTAGCGGGGTTCCCCCTTACGAGCAGTACTTC	CASSFSGVPPYEQYF
TRBV10-3	TRBJ1-5	NA	large	TGTGCCATCAGTGAAACGAATCAGCCCCAGCATTTT	CAISETNQPQHF
TRBV7-2	TRBJ1-5	NA	medium-sized	TGTGCCAGCGGCCTACACAGTTCCGGTCAGCCCCAGCATTTT	CASGLHSSGQPQHF
TRBV5-6	TRBJ2-3	NA	medium-sized	TGTGCCAGCAGCTCCGGAAGATCCACAGATACGCAGTATTTT	CASSSGRSTDTQYF
TRBV15	TRBJ1-1	NA	medium-sized	TGTGCCACCAGCAGAGCTGGCACCCTGAACACTGAAGCTTTCTTT	CATSRAGTLNTEAFF
TRBV28	TRBJ2-1	TRBD2	medium-sized	TGTGCCAGCAGTATAACTAGCGCGAATGAGCAGTTCTTC	CASSITSANEQFF
TRBV20-1	TRBJ1-6	NA	few	TGCAGTGCTAGGGGGCCCAGTAATTCACCCCTCCACTTT	CSARGPSNSPLHF
TRBV7-2	TRBJ2-3	TRBD2	few	TGTGCCAGCAGCTTGACTAGCGGGACCGATACGCAGTATTTT	CASSLTSGTDTQYF
TRBV9	TRBJ2-1	NA	medium-sized	TGTGCCAGCAGCGTAGCCCTAAGTCCCTACAATGAGCAGTTCTTC	CASSVALSPYNEQFF
TRBV29-1	TRBJ2-7	NA	medium-sized	TGCAGCGTTGACCAGGGGAATGCCTACGAGCAGTACTTC	CSVDQGNAYEQYF
TRBV6-5	TRBJ2-7	TRBD1	medium-sized	TGTGCCAGCAGTGAACAGGGGGCAAGAACCTACGAGCAGTACTTC	CASSEQGARTYEQYF
TRBV7-3	TRBJ2-2	NA	NA	TGTGCCAGCAGCTTAAATCCACACCACACCGACGCCGGGGAGCTGTTTTTT	CASSLNPHHTDAGELFF
TRBV2	TRBJ2-7	NA	medium-sized	TGTGCCAGCAGTCTGGAGGGGTACGAGCAGTACTTC	CASSLEGYEQYF
TRBV7-3	TRBJ2-5	NA	NA	TGTGCCAGCAGCTTAAACGGCCCTGGGGTAGGAGAGACCCAGTACTTC	CASSLNGPGVGETQYF
TRBV20-1	TRBJ2-1	NA	medium-sized	TGCAGTGCTAGAGGCATGGGGGACAATGAGCAGTTCTTC	CSARGMGDNEQFF
TRBV20-1	TRBJ2-2	NA	medium-sized	TGCAGTGCAGTGGGGGCGGCCGGGGAGCTGTTTTTT	CSAVGAAGELFF
TRBV25-1	TRBJ2-4	NA	medium-sized	TGTGCCAGCAGTGACTCTGGACTAGCCAAAAACATTCAGTACTTC	CASSDSGLAKNIQYF
TRBV2	TRBJ2-3	NA	medium-sized	TGTGCCAGCCGCCGCCGGGACGGTGAAACAGATACGCAGTATTTT	CASRRRDGETDTQYF
TRBV29-1	TRBJ2-1	TRBD1	NA	TGCAGCTCCTCGACAGGGATAGGTGAGCAGTTCTTC	CSSSTGIGEQFF
TRBV12-3/TRBV12-4	TRBJ2-1	TRBD1	many	TGTGCCAGCAGTTTAGGGGACAGCTACAATGAGCAGTTCTTC	CASSLGDSYNEQFF
TRBV20-1	TRBJ2-1	NA	medium-sized	TGCAGTGCGTACCTACAGGGAGGCAATGAGCAGTTCTTC	CSAYLQGGNEQFF
TRBV27	TRBJ2-5	NA	few	TGTGCCAGCAGTTTATCCCGTGGCAGTCAAGAGACCCAGTACTTC	CASSLSRGSQETQYF
TRBV24-1	TRBJ2-6	NA	medium-sized	TGTGCCACCAGTGATCCTACAAGCTCTGGGGCCAACGTCCTGACTTTC	CATSDPTSSGANVLTF
TRBV10-3	TRBJ2-7	TRBD1	medium-sized	TGTGCCTCCGGACAGGGATCCTACGAGCAGTACTTC	CASGQGSYEQYF
TRBV7-2	TRBJ2-5	TRBD2	medium-sized	TGTGCCAGCCGAAAAGCGGGAGTTGATTTAGAGACCCAGTACTTC	CASRKAGVDLETQYF
TRBV2	TRBJ2-3	TRBD2	medium-sized	TGTGCCAGCAGTGGGACTAGCGGTAATTCAGATACGCAGTATTTT	CASSGTSGNSDTQYF
TRBV12-3/TRBV12-4	TRBJ1-6	NA	medium-sized	TGTGCCAGCAGTTTCGGAGGGGAAGGTTCACCCCTCCACTTT	CASSFGGEGSPLHF
TRBV12-3/TRBV12-4	TRBJ1-2	NA	medium-sized	TGTGCCAGCAGTTTAGACAGCGTCTATGGCTACACCTTC	CASSLDSVYGYTF
TRBV5-1	TRBJ2-2	NA	few	TGCGCCAGCAGCTTCACAGCCGCCGGGGAGCCGTTTTTT	CASSFTAAGEPFF
TRBV6-2/TRBV6-3	TRBJ2-7	NA	many	TGTGCCAGCAGCCAGGGGCCCTACGAGCAGTACTTC	CASSQGPYEQYF
TRBV9	TRBJ2-7	NA	NA	TGTGCCAGCAGCGTAGGGGTAGGATACGAGCAGTACTTC	CASSVGVGYEQYF
TRBV20-1	TRBJ1-1	TRBD1	few	TGCAGTGCTAGGGACCGGGACAGGGGGTGGAACACTGAAGCTTTCTTT	CSARDRDRGWNTEAFF
TRBV7-2	TRBJ1-2	TRBD1	NA	TGTGCCAGCAGCTCCCACAGGGGGAGCGGCTATGGCTACACCTTC	CASSSHRGSGYGYTF
TRBV27	TRBJ1-2	TRBD1	medium-sized	TGTGCCAGCAGTTCTGGACAGGGGGCGTATGGCTACACCTTC	CASSSGQGAYGYTF
TRBV5-1	TRBJ1-3	TRBD1	medium-sized	TGCGCCAGCAGCTGGACAGGGGAAAACACCATATATTTT	CASSWTGENTIYF
TRBV19	TRBJ2-1	TRBD2	many	TGTGCCAGTAGTGTTAGCGGGGGGGCTTACAATGAGCAGTTCTTC	CASSVSGGAYNEQFF
TRBV19	TRBJ2-6	NA	medium-sized	TGTGCCAGTGGCGGAGGGACCTCTGGGGCCAACGTCCTGACTTTC	CASGGGTSGANVLTF
TRBV29-1	TRBJ2-3	NA	NA	TGCAGCGTTGAAATTACAGATACGCAGTATTTT	CSVEITDTQYF
TRBV5-5	TRBJ2-1	TRBD2	medium-sized	TGTGCCAGCAGCGGCGGACTAGCGGGTAACAATGAGCAGTTCTTC	CASSGGLAGNNEQFF
TRBV18	TRBJ1-3	TRBD1	medium-sized	TGTGCCAGCTCACCATTAGTTGGAGGGGGACAGAAGATCTCTGGAAACACCATATATTTT	CASSPLVGGGQKISGNTIYF
TRBV5-1	TRBJ2-7	NA	medium-sized	TGCGCCAGCAGCTTGGGGCTGTACCTCTACGAGCAGTACTTC	CASSLGLYLYEQYF
TRBV6-2/TRBV6-3	TRBJ2-5	NA	medium-sized	TGTGCCAGCAGTTACTCGATTGGAGGGGGAACAGACCAAGAGACCCAGTACTTC	CASSYSIGGGTDQETQYF
TRBV11-2	TRBJ2-1	NA	NA	TGTGCCAGCAGCTTAGAAAGCGGGTTCAACAATGAGCAGTTCTTC	CASSLESGFNNEQFF
TRBV3-1	TRBJ1-5	NA	few	TGTGCCAGCAGCCAACAGGTCAATCAGCCCCAGCATTTT	CASSQQVNQPQHF
TRBV5-6	TRBJ2-7	NA	many	TGTGCCAGCAGCTTTGGCCTGACAGGAGGCGAGCAGTACTTC	CASSFGLTGGEQYF
TRBV10-2	TRBJ2-3	NA	medium-sized	TGCGCCAGCAGTGGAACGGGGGGACAGGCAGATACGCAGTATTTT	CASSGTGGQADTQYF